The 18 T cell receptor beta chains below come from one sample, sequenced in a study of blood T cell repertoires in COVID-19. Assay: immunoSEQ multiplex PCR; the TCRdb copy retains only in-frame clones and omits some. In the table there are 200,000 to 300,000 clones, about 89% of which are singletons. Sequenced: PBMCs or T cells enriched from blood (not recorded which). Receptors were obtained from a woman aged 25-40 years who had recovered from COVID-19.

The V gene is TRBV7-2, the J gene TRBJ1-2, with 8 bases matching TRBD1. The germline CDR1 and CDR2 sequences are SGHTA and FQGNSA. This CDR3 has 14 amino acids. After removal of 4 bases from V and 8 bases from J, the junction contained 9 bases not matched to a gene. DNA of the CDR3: TGTGCCAGCAGCTCCGGACAGGGCCCTTGGGGCTACACCTTC. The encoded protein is CASSSGQGPWGYTF. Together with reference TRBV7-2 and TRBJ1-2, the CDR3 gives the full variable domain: GAGVSQSPSNKVTEKGKDVELRCDPISGHTALYWYRQSLGQGLEFLIYFQGNSAPDKSGLPSDRFSAERTGGSVSTLTIQRTQQEDSAVYLCASSSGQGPWGYTFGSGTRLTVV.

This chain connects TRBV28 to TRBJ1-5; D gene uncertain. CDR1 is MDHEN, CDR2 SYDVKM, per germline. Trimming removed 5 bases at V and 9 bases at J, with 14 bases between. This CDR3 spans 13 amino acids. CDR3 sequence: CASSPPPGGPQHF. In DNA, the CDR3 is TGTGCCAGCAGTCCACCCCCCGGAGGGCCCCAGCATTTT.

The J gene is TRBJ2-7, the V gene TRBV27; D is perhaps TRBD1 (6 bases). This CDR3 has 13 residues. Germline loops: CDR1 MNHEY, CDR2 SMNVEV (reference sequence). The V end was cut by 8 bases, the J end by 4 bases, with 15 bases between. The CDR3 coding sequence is TGTGCCAGCGGACACGCCAGGGGTTACGAGCAGTACTTC. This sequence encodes CASGHARGYEQYF.

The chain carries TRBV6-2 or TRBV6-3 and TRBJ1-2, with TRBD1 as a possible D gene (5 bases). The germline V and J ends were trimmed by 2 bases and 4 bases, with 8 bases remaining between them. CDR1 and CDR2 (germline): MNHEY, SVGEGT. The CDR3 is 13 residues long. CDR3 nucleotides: TGTGCCAGCAGTTACGGCAGGGTCTATGGCTACACCTTC. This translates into CASSYGRVYGYTF.

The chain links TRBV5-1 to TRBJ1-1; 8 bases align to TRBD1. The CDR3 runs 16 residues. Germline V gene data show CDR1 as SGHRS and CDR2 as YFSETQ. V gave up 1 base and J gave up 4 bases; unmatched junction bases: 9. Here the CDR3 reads CASSLIPGTGGTEAFF. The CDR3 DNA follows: TGCGCCAGCAGCTTGATCCCCGGGACAGGAGGCACTGAAGCTTTCTTT.

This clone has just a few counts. The CDR3 sequence is CASSPRIAGPTYEQYF. In nucleotides, the CDR3 is TGTGCCAGCAGTCCGCGAATAGCGGGGCCGACCTACGAGCAGTACTTC. This chain joins TRBV6-7 and TRBJ2-7; TRBD2 aligns across 8 bases. TRBV6-7 is reported as an ORF; its role is uncertain. The CDR3 is 16 amino acids. With V trimmed by 5 bases and J by 2 bases, 11 bases remained unmatched.

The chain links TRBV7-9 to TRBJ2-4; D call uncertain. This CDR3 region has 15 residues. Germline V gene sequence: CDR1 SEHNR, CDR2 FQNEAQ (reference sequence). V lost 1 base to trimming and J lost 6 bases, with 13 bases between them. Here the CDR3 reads CASSLGGVRGNIQYF. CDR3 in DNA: TGTGCCAGCAGCTTAGGTGGCGTGCGAGGAAACATTCAGTACTTC.

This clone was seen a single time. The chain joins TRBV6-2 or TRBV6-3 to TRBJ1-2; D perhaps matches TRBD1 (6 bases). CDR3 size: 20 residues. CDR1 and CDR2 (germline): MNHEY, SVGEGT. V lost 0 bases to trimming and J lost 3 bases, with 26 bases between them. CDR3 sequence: CASSYSASVALGQRYYGYTF. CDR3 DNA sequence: TGTGCCAGCAGTTACTCAGCGTCCGTAGCCCTCGGACAGAGATACTATGGCTACACCTTC.

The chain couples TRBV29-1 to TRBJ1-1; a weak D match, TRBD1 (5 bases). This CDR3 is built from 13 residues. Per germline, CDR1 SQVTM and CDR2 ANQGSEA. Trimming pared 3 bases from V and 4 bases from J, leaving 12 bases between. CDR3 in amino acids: CSVDGLGGTEAFF. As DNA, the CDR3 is TGCAGCGTTGATGGCCTGGGGGGCACTGAAGCTTTCTTT.

The CDR3 loop reads CARTRTSGRVAVTGELFF. CDR3 in DNA: TGTGCCAGAACAAGGACTAGCGGGAGAGTTGCGGTCACCGGGGAGCTGTTTTTT. The rearrangement uses TRBV11-3 and TRBJ2-2; 13 bases map to TRBD2. Germline values: CDR1 SGHNT, CDR2 YENEEA. The CDR3 has 18 residues. V was clipped by 9 bases and J by 4 bases; unmatched bases: 14.

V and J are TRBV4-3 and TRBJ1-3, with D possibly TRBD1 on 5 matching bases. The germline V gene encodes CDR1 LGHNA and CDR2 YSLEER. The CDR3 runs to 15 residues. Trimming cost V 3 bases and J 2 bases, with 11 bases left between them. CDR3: CASSQGLTAGNTIYF. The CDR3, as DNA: TGCGCCAGCAGCCAGGGCCTGACAGCTGGAAACACCATATATTTT.

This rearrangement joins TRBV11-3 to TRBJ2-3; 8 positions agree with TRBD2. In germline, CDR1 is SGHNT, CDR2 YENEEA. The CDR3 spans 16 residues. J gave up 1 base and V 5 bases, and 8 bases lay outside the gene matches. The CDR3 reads CASSPGLAEGTDTQYF. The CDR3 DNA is TGTGCCAGCAGCCCCGGACTAGCTGAAGGCACAGATACGCAGTATTTT.

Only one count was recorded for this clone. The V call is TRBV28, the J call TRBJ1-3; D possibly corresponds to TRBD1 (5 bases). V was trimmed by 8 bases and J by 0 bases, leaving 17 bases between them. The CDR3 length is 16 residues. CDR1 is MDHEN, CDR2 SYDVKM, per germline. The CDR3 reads CASFTNRRDSGNTIYF. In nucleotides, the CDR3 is TGTGCCAGCTTCACTAATCGCAGGGACTCTGGAAACACCATATATTTT.

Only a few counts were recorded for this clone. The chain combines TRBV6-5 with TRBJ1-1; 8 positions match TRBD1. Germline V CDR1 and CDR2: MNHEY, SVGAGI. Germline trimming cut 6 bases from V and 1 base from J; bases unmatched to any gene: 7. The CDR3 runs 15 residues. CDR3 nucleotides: TGTGCCAGCAGAGCCACCGGGACAGGGAACACTGAAGCTTTCTTT. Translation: CASRATGTGNTEAFF.

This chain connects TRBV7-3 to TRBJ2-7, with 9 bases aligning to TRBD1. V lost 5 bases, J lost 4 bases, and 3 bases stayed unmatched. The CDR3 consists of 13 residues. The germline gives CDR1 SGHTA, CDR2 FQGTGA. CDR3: CASSRDRAYEQYF. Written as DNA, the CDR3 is TGTGCCAGCAGCAGGGACAGGGCTTACGAGCAGTACTTC.

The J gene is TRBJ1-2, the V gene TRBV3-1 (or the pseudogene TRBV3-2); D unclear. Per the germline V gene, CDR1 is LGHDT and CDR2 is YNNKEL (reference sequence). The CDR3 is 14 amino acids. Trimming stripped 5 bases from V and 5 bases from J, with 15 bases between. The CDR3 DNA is TGTGCCAGCAGCTTCCCGGGTCTGGTTTATGGCTACACCTTC. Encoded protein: CASSFPGLVYGYTF.

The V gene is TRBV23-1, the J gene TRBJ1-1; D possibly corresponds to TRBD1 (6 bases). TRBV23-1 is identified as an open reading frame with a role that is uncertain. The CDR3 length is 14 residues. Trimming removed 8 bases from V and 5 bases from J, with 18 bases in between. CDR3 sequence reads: CASQRGGQGTEAFF. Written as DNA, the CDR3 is TGCGCCAGCCAACGGGGTGGGCAGGGGACTGAAGCTTTCTTT.

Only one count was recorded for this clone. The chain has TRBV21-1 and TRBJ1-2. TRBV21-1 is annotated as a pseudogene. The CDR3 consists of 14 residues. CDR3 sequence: CASSPSRENYGYTF. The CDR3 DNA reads TGTGCCAGCAGTCCATCTCGGGAGAACTATGGCTACACCTTC.